This is a list of T cell receptor beta chains from one sample in a study of Graves' ophthalmopathy and Graves' hyperthyroidism. TCRdb used MiXCR to reprocess the multiplex PCR reads, holding one entry per CDR3 protein. The table records about 620,000 distinct CDR3 sequences, 22% of them present only once. Sequencing was carried out using peripheral blood. The receptors here all came from a woman between 18 and 29 years old with stable Graves' hyperthyroidism. Some clones in this sample may be carry-over from other donors' samples. Each CDR3 is given with its conserved first and last residue. D genes are given only for firm matches. Part of the rows lack a size; the others show once, few, many or a class for expanded clones.

TRBV6-1	TRBJ1-1	-	many	CASSPREDSEAFF	TGTGCCAGCAGTCCACGAGAAGACTCTGAAGCTTTCTTT
TRBV5-5	TRBJ1-2	-	many	CASSRIGGDGYTF	TGTGCCAGCAGCCGAATCGGAGGGGATGGCTACACCTTC
TRBV2	TRBJ1-1	-	-	CASPSGNTEAFF	TGTGCCAGCCCATCGGGGAACACTGAAGCTTTCTTT
TRBV12-3/TRBV12-4	TRBJ2-5	-	-	CASSLSGSQGKTQYF	TGTGCCAGCAGCCTCTCCGGGAGCCAAGGAAAGACCCAGTACTTC
TRBV3-1	TRBJ2-7	-	many	CASSRTDSYEQYF	TGTGCCAGCAGCCGGACGGATAGCTACGAGCAGTACTTC
TRBV28	TRBJ1-5	-	-	CASSPWNQPQHF	TGTGCCAGCAGTCCGTGGAATCAGCCCCAGCATTTT
TRBV12-3/TRBV12-4	TRBJ1-2	-	many	CASSSLYGYTF	TGTGCCAGCAGTTCCCTCTATGGCTACACCTTC
TRBV5-6	TRBJ2-3	-	-	CASSLVGLETDTQYF	TGTGCCAGCAGCTTGGTGGGTCTAGAGACAGATACGCAGTATTTT
TRBV27	TRBJ1-5	-	many	CASKRLYSNQPQHF	TGTGCCAGCAAAAGGCTTTATAGCAATCAGCCCCAGCATTTT
TRBV25-1	TRBJ1-2	-	-	CASSEGRESYTF	TGTGCCAGCAGTGAAGGACGGGAAAGCTACACCTTC
TRBV6-1	TRBJ2-3	-	many	CASSVAMGTDTQYF	TGTGCCAGCAGCGTAGCGATGGGCACAGATACGCAGTATTTT
TRBV19	TRBJ1-2	-	many	CASRRTALGYGYTF	TGTGCCAGTAGGAGAACAGCCCTAGGCTATGGCTACACCTTC
TRBV15	TRBJ1-3	TRBD1	many	CATSRTGQGGGNTIYF	TGTGCCACCAGCAGGACCGGACAGGGTGGTGGAAACACCATATATTTT
TRBV6-1	TRBJ2-2	TRBD1	-	CASRRQGWTGELFF	TGTGCCAGCAGGAGACAGGGGTGGACCGGGGAGCTGTTTTTT
TRBV27	TRBJ2-2	TRBD2	many	CASGRLASGELFF	TGTGCCAGCGGCCGACTAGCTTCCGGGGAGCTGTTTTTT
TRBV11-2	TRBJ1-1	-	many	CASSSVKGRPENTEAFF	TGTGCCAGCAGCTCAGTGAAGGGCAGGCCTGAGAACACTGAAGCTTTCTTT
TRBV27	TRBJ1-6	-	-	CASSFKGDNSPLHF	TGTGCCAGCAGTTTTAAAGGGGATAATTCACCCCTCCACTTT
TRBV9	TRBJ2-2	TRBD2	many	CASSTQPGGTSSTGELFF	TGTGCCAGCAGCACACAGCCTGGGGGGACTAGCAGCACCGGGGAGCTGTTTTTT
TRBV28	TRBJ2-4	-	many	CASSLGQRIQYF	TGTGCCAGCAGTTTAGGGCAGAGGATTCAGTACTTC
TRBV5-6	TRBJ2-7	-	few	CASSFLGTAEQYF	TGTGCCAGCAGCTTCCTAGGTACTGCCGAGCAGTACTTC
TRBV5-1	TRBJ2-5	-	many	CASSLSLQETQYF	TGCGCCAGCAGCTTATCCCTCCAAGAGACCCAGTACTTC
TRBV12-3/TRBV12-4	TRBJ1-2	-	few	CASTLHPVNYGYTF	TGTGCCAGCACTCTCCATCCAGTTAACTATGGCTACACCTTC
TRBV7-6	TRBJ1-5	-	many	CASSRDTNQPQHF	TGTGCCAGCAGCCGGGACACTAATCAGCCCCAGCATTTT
TRBV19	TRBJ1-6	-	many	CASSTVGSPLHF	TGTGCCAGTAGTACGGTGGGTTCACCCCTCCACTTT
TRBV3-1	TRBJ2-7	-	many	CASSKLRDMEQYF	TGTGCCAGCAGCAAACTCAGGGATATGGAGCAGTACTTC
TRBV19	TRBJ1-1	-	many	CASSNRERNTEAFF	TGTGCCAGTAGCAACAGGGAGAGGAACACTGAAGCTTTCTTT
TRBV20-1	TRBJ2-2	-	-	CSARDQGNTGELFF	TGCAGTGCTAGAGACCAGGGAAACACCGGGGAGCTGTTTTTT
TRBV4-1	TRBJ1-1	-	many	CASSQAEAGNTEAFF	TGCGCCAGCAGCCAAGCGGAGGCGGGCAACACTGAAGCTTTCTTT
TRBV18	TRBJ1-5	-	few	CASSPLFGSNQPQHF	TGTGCCAGCTCACCACTTTTCGGGAGCAATCAGCCCCAGCATTTT
TRBV2	TRBJ2-7	TRBD1	-	CASRAGTAREQYF	TGTGCCAGCAGAGCCGGGACAGCAAGAGAGCAGTACTTC
TRBV7-2	TRBJ2-4	TRBD1	many	CASSPTTGLNIQYF	TGTGCCAGCAGCCCGACGACAGGGCTCAACATTCAGTACTTC
TRBV28	TRBJ2-7	TRBD2	many	CASSSVLAGVGMYF	TGTGCCAGCAGTTCCGTACTAGCGGGAGTTGGCATGTACTTC
TRBV12-3/TRBV12-4	TRBJ1-5	-	many	CASSFSRNQPQHF	TGTGCCAGCAGTTTCTCACGCAATCAGCCCCAGCATTTT
TRBV11-2	TRBJ2-2	-	many	CASSPSVAGELFF	TGTGCCAGCAGCCCTAGCGTGGCCGGGGAGCTGTTTTTT
TRBV5-1	TRBJ2-2	TRBD2	-	CASSPEASGAPGELFF	TGCGCCAGCAGCCCGGAGGCTAGCGGGGCCCCCGGGGAGCTGTTTTTT
TRBV7-2	TRBJ2-5	TRBD2	many	CASSSTSGETQYF	TGTGCCAGCAGCTCGACTAGCGGGGAGACCCAGTACTTC
TRBV6-5	TRBJ2-2	-	many	CASSSPRDTGELFF	TGTGCCAGCAGTTCCCCTAGGGACACCGGGGAGCTGTTTTTT
TRBV29-1	TRBJ2-5	-	many	CSVGSGYQETQYF	TGCAGCGTTGGTTCGGGGTACCAAGAGACCCAGTACTTC
TRBV11-2	TRBJ2-7	TRBD1	many	CASSLDVGGLLYEQYF	TGTGCCAGCAGCTTAGATGTAGGGGGCCTCCTCTACGAGCAGTACTTC
TRBV28	TRBJ2-3	-	-	CASSSGQSSTDTQYF	TGTGCCAGCAGTTCCGGACAGTCTAGCACAGATACGCAGTATTTT
TRBV6-1	TRBJ1-6	-	-	CASSEVEGVGSPLHF	TGTGCCAGCAGTGAAGTAGAGGGGGTCGGTTCACCCCTCCACTTT
TRBV6-1	TRBJ1-1	TRBD1	-	CASSRSRTGAGTEAFF	TGTGCCAGCAGTCGGTCTAGGACAGGAGCCGGCACTGAAGCTTTCTTT
TRBV6-1	TRBJ2-7	-	many	CASSPKSGSSYEQYF	TGTGCCAGCAGTCCCAAATCGGGGAGCTCCTACGAGCAGTACTTC
TRBV6-5	TRBJ2-5	TRBD1	many	CASSYTPPGTAQETQYF	TGTGCCAGCAGTTATACCCCGCCCGGGACAGCACAAGAGACCCAGTACTTC
TRBV11-1	TRBJ1-3	-	few	CASRGNLGFSGGNTIYF	TGTGCCAGCAGGGGCAACCTAGGGTTCTCAGGAGGAAACACCATATATTTT
TRBV20-1	TRBJ2-4	-	many	CSAGLAKNIQYF	TGCAGTGCCGGTTTAGCCAAAAACATTCAGTACTTC
TRBV12-3/TRBV12-4	TRBJ1-1	TRBD1	-	CASSLSQGARTEAFF	TGTGCCAGCAGTTTAAGTCAGGGGGCGAGGACTGAAGCTTTCTTT
TRBV28	TRBJ2-7	-	many	CASSLGQRVYEQYF	TGTGCCAGCAGTTTAGGACAGCGAGTCTACGAGCAGTACTTC
TRBV19	TRBJ1-1	-	-	CASSGGFLKNTEAFF	TGTGCCAGTAGTGGTGGGTTTTTGAAGAACACTGAAGCTTTCTTT
TRBV20-1	TRBJ2-7	-	many	CSATPLDRTYEQYF	TGCAGTGCTACTCCACTGGACAGAACCTACGAGCAGTACTTC